This TCR beta chain comes out of a study of shared clonotypes between healthy human individuals. The assay was immunoSEQ multiplex PCR, and TCRdb's table has in-frame clones only and misses some. This sample carries about 320,000 clones, around 86% of them seen once, and the ten largest clones take roughly 17%. The CDR3 sequence is 16 residues long. Germline V gene lookup returns CDR1 LNHDA and CDR2 SQIVND (reference sequence). V was pared by 1 base and J by 0 bases, with 11 bases between. This clonotype was sampled from a man younger than 35 in good health. Material for sequencing was memory CD8+ T cells sorted from blood. The sample's subset: CD45RO+ cells pooled with CCR7-negative TemRA cells. The chain carries TRBV19 and TRBJ2-3; D is tentatively TRBD1 or TRBD2 (5 bases each). The CDR3 sequence is CASSIGSWDSTDTQYF. In DNA, the CDR3 is TGTGCCAGTAGTATAGGGAGCTGGGACAGCACAGATACGCAGTATTTT.